Listed below are T cell receptor beta chains from one sample, sequenced in a study of Ad26.COV2.S vaccination and SARS-CoV-2 variants. Only in-frame clones appear in the TCRdb table, and some are missing; sequencing was by immunoSEQ multiplex PCR. Here the sample spans a few hundred thousand clones, roughly 87% being singletons. Sequenced here: peripheral blood, sampled in a trial of Ad26.COV2.S vaccine versus placebo. Source of these receptors: a person between 18 and 59 years old who received the Ad26.COV2.S COVID-19 vaccine or a placebo. Both conserved end residues are part of each CDR3. A D gene is named only where the DNA matches it firmly. A clone size is listed for some rows: how often the clone was seen (once, few, many), or a class if it is expanded.

v_gene: TRBV11-3; j_gene: TRBJ2-5; abundance: once; d_gene: TRBD1; CDR3aa: CASSSGGGETQYF; CDR3nt: TGTGCCAGCAGCTCAGGGGGCGGAGAGACCCAGTACTTC
v_gene: TRBV13; j_gene: TRBJ2-5; abundance: -; d_gene: TRBD2; CDR3aa: CASSLGLAGQETQYF; CDR3nt: TGTGCCAGCAGCTTAGGGCTAGCGGGGCAAGAGACCCAGTACTTC
v_gene: TRBV9; j_gene: TRBJ1-1; abundance: once; d_gene: -; CDR3aa: CASSVVGALNTEAFF; CDR3nt: TGTGCCAGCAGCGTAGTTGGGGCACTAAACACTGAAGCTTTCTTT
v_gene: TRBV4-2; j_gene: TRBJ1-2; abundance: -; d_gene: -; CDR3aa: CASSLQVAWGSTYGYTF; CDR3nt: TGTGCCAGCAGCCTACAGGTCGCGTGGGGGTCCACCTATGGCTACACCTTC
v_gene: TRBV7-9; j_gene: TRBJ2-4; abundance: -; d_gene: -; CDR3aa: CASSRGTNQYF; CDR3nt: TGTGCCAGCAGCCGAGGGACGAATCAGTACTTC
v_gene: TRBV19; j_gene: TRBJ2-7; abundance: many; d_gene: -; CDR3aa: CASTATAGSLSGYEQYF; CDR3nt: TGTGCCAGTACCGCAACCGCCGGGTCCTTGTCGGGCTACGAGCAGTACTTC
v_gene: TRBV9; j_gene: TRBJ2-3; abundance: -; d_gene: -; CDR3aa: CASNRDSTDTQYF; CDR3nt: TGTGCCAGCAACCGTGATAGCACAGATACGCAGTATTTT
v_gene: TRBV10-2; j_gene: TRBJ1-5; abundance: -; d_gene: TRBD1; CDR3aa: CASSVETGAPQPQHF; CDR3nt: TGCGCCAGCAGTGTCGAGACAGGGGCCCCTCAGCCCCAGCATTTT
v_gene: TRBV11-3; j_gene: TRBJ1-1; abundance: -; d_gene: -; CDR3aa: CASSAARQEEAFF; CDR3nt: TGTGCCAGCAGCGCAGCCCGACAGGAAGAAGCTTTCTTT
v_gene: TRBV7-7; j_gene: TRBJ2-1; abundance: -; d_gene: -; CDR3aa: CASSLAEGAIYNEQFF; CDR3nt: TGTGCTAGCAGCTTAGCGGAGGGGGCGATCTACAATGAGCAGTTCTTC
v_gene: TRBV7-9; j_gene: TRBJ1-3; abundance: -; d_gene: -; CDR3aa: CASSPTGGSGVDTIYF; CDR3nt: TGTGCCAGCAGCCCAACTGGGGGGTCAGGAGTTGACACCATATATTTT
v_gene: TRBV9; j_gene: TRBJ2-7; abundance: -; d_gene: TRBD2; CDR3aa: CASSNTSGASYEQYF; CDR3nt: TGTGCCAGCAGTAATACTAGCGGGGCCTCCTACGAGCAGTACTTC
v_gene: TRBV4-2; j_gene: TRBJ1-4; abundance: -; d_gene: -; CDR3aa: CASSQDIRGSEKLFF; CDR3nt: TGTGCCAGCAGCCAAGATATTAGGGGAAGTGAAAAACTGTTTTTT
v_gene: TRBV13; j_gene: TRBJ1-2; abundance: -; d_gene: -; CDR3aa: CASSRQQGPGYGYTF; CDR3nt: TGTGCCAGCAGTCGACAACAGGGTCCAGGCTATGGCTACACCTTC
v_gene: TRBV5-1; j_gene: TRBJ1-1; abundance: once; d_gene: TRBD1; CDR3aa: CASSFGQGSITEAFF; CDR3nt: TGCGCCAGCAGCTTCGGACAGGGGTCTATAACTGAAGCTTTCTTT
v_gene: TRBV15; j_gene: TRBJ1-5; abundance: -; d_gene: TRBD1; CDR3aa: CATSRSTGVGQPQHF; CDR3nt: TGTGCCACCAGCAGATCGACAGGGGTAGGACAGCCCCAGCATTTT
v_gene: TRBV7-2; j_gene: TRBJ1-2; abundance: once; d_gene: -; CDR3aa: CASTVTAYGYTF; CDR3nt: TGTGCCAGCACCGTGACGGCCTATGGCTACACCTTC
v_gene: TRBV25-1; j_gene: TRBJ1-2; abundance: many; d_gene: -; CDR3aa: CASHRLGLGYTF; CDR3nt: TGTGCCAGCCATCGCTTAGGGTTGGGCTACACCTTC
v_gene: TRBV4-3; j_gene: TRBJ2-7; abundance: -; d_gene: TRBD1; CDR3aa: CASSQETGGPYEQYF; CDR3nt: TGCGCCAGCAGCCAAGAGACAGGGGGCCCCTACGAGCAGTACTTC
v_gene: TRBV7-8; j_gene: TRBJ2-2; abundance: -; d_gene: -; CDR3aa: CASSYTGTATGELFF; CDR3nt: TGTGCCAGCAGCTACACCGGGACTGCCACCGGGGAGCTGTTTTTT
v_gene: TRBV30; j_gene: TRBJ2-5; abundance: -; d_gene: TRBD1; CDR3aa: CAWSVLQGAKTQYF; CDR3nt: TGTGCCTGGAGTGTACTGCAGGGGGCGAAGACCCAGTACTTC
v_gene: TRBV7-9; j_gene: TRBJ2-1; abundance: -; d_gene: -; CDR3aa: CASSPGSDLSSYNEQFF; CDR3nt: TGTGCCAGCAGCCCCGGGTCCGACTTAAGCTCCTACAATGAGCAGTTCTTC
v_gene: TRBV5-1; j_gene: TRBJ2-5; abundance: -; d_gene: -; CDR3aa: CASSLLGMQETQYF; CDR3nt: TGCGCCAGCAGCTTGCTCGGCATGCAAGAGACCCAGTACTTC
v_gene: TRBV5-1; j_gene: TRBJ2-3; abundance: -; d_gene: TRBD2; CDR3aa: CASSFGLAGWADTQYF; CDR3nt: TGCGCCAGCAGCTTTGGGCTAGCGGGGTGGGCAGATACGCAGTATTTT
v_gene: TRBV5-1; j_gene: TRBJ2-7; abundance: -; d_gene: -; CDR3aa: CASSTGYEQYF; CDR3nt: TGCGCCAGCAGTACGGGGTACGAGCAGTACTTC
v_gene: TRBV6-2/TRBV6-3; j_gene: TRBJ2-2; abundance: -; d_gene: -; CDR3aa: CASSYVRARANTGELFF; CDR3nt: TGTGCCAGCAGTTACGTGCGCGCGCGCGCGAACACCGGGGAGCTGTTTTTT
v_gene: TRBV29-1; j_gene: TRBJ1-2; abundance: -; d_gene: -; CDR3aa: CSVEEGINYGYTF; CDR3nt: TGCAGCGTTGAGGAGGGCATTAACTATGGCTACACCTTC
v_gene: TRBV6-5; j_gene: TRBJ1-1; abundance: once; d_gene: -; CDR3aa: CATFKVNTEAFF; CDR3nt: TGTGCCACCTTTAAGGTGAACACTGAAGCTTTCTTT
v_gene: TRBV6-5; j_gene: TRBJ2-5; abundance: -; d_gene: TRBD2; CDR3aa: CASTELAGGQETQYF; CDR3nt: TGTGCCAGCACCGAACTAGCGGGGGGCCAAGAGACCCAGTACTTC
v_gene: TRBV11-2; j_gene: TRBJ2-1; abundance: -; d_gene: -; CDR3aa: CASSLAGLKINEQFF; CDR3nt: TGTGCCAGCAGCTTAGCGGGGCTGAAAATCAATGAGCAGTTCTTC
v_gene: TRBV5-1; j_gene: TRBJ2-1; abundance: -; d_gene: -; CDR3aa: CASSSIRDTRSYNEQFF; CDR3nt: TGCGCCAGCAGCTCCATCCGGGACACGCGCTCCTACAATGAGCAGTTCTTC
v_gene: TRBV15; j_gene: TRBJ1-4; abundance: -; d_gene: TRBD1; CDR3aa: CATSTRQGLFF; CDR3nt: TGTGCCACCAGCACTAGACAGGGCCTGTTTTTT
v_gene: TRBV4-1; j_gene: TRBJ1-1; abundance: few; d_gene: -; CDR3aa: CATGRGTEAFF; CDR3nt: TGCGCCACCGGTCGGGGCACTGAAGCTTTCTTT
v_gene: TRBV2; j_gene: TRBJ2-2; abundance: -; d_gene: TRBD2; CDR3aa: CASRGLAGPAGELFF; CDR3nt: TGTGCCAGCAGGGGACTAGCGGGGCCAGCCGGGGAGCTGTTTTTT
v_gene: TRBV5-1; j_gene: TRBJ2-2; abundance: -; d_gene: -; CDR3aa: CASSLERPNTGELFF; CDR3nt: TGCGCCAGCAGCTTGGAAAGGCCAAACACCGGGGAGCTGTTTTTT
v_gene: TRBV6-2/TRBV6-3; j_gene: TRBJ1-1; abundance: once; d_gene: -; CDR3aa: CASSDRESATEAFF; CDR3nt: TGTGCCAGCAGCGACAGAGAATCAGCCACTGAAGCTTTCTTT
v_gene: TRBV4-2; j_gene: TRBJ1-5; abundance: -; d_gene: TRBD1; CDR3aa: CASSQEDRANQPQHF; CDR3nt: TGTGCCAGCAGCCAAGAAGACAGGGCGAATCAGCCCCAGCATTTT
v_gene: TRBV3-1/TRBV3-2; j_gene: TRBJ2-7; abundance: -; d_gene: TRBD1; CDR3aa: CASSQGDRPYEQYF; CDR3nt: TGTGCCAGCAGCCAGGGGGACAGACCCTACGAGCAGTACTTC
v_gene: TRBV9; j_gene: TRBJ2-7; abundance: -; d_gene: TRBD1; CDR3aa: CASSAGTAYEQYF; CDR3nt: TGTGCCAGCAGCGCAGGGACAGCCTACGAGCAGTACTTC
v_gene: TRBV29-1; j_gene: TRBJ2-3; abundance: -; d_gene: TRBD2; CDR3aa: CSVEDWGTSGGDTQYF; CDR3nt: TGCAGCGTTGAAGATTGGGGAACTAGCGGGGGTGATACGCAGTATTTT
v_gene: TRBV29-1; j_gene: TRBJ2-7; abundance: -; d_gene: -; CDR3aa: CSVEAWTEEDYEQYF; CDR3nt: TGCAGCGTTGAGGCGTGGACAGAAGAGGACTACGAGCAGTACTTC
v_gene: TRBV18; j_gene: TRBJ2-7; abundance: -; d_gene: -; CDR3aa: CASSPGPLGTASYEQYF; CDR3nt: TGTGCCAGCTCACCAGGTCCTCTAGGGACGGCCTCCTACGAGCAGTACTTC
v_gene: TRBV15; j_gene: TRBJ2-5; abundance: -; d_gene: -; CDR3aa: CATSRGGTQYF; CDR3nt: TGTGCCACCAGCAGAGGCGGGACCCAGTACTTC
v_gene: TRBV7-6; j_gene: TRBJ2-7; abundance: -; d_gene: TRBD1; CDR3aa: CASSLEQTGAWNEQYF; CDR3nt: TGTGCCAGCAGCTTAGAACAGACAGGGGCCTGGAACGAGCAGTACTTC
v_gene: TRBV5-6; j_gene: TRBJ2-7; abundance: -; d_gene: -; CDR3aa: CASSQGGSYEQYF; CDR3nt: TGTGCCAGCAGCCAAGGGGGGTCCTACGAGCAGTACTTC
v_gene: TRBV4-2; j_gene: TRBJ2-1; abundance: few; d_gene: TRBD2; CDR3aa: CASRGEGYNEQFF; CDR3nt: TGTGCCAGCAGGGGGGAGGGATACAATGAGCAGTTCTTC
v_gene: TRBV20-1; j_gene: TRBJ2-6; abundance: -; d_gene: -; CDR3aa: CSASVLPFSSGANVLTF; CDR3nt: TGCAGTGCTAGTGTCCTCCCCTTCAGCTCTGGGGCCAACGTCCTGACTTTC
v_gene: TRBV18; j_gene: TRBJ1-1; abundance: -; d_gene: -; CDR3aa: CASSRRTGPNTEAFF; CDR3nt: TGTGCCAGCTCACGAAGAACAGGGCCCAACACTGAAGCTTTCTTT